These T cell receptor beta chains were read from a single sample in a study of OX40 agonist ivuxolimab in advanced cancers. Assay: immunoSEQ multiplex PCR; the TCRdb copy retains only in-frame clones and omits some. The sample shows roughly 80,000 clones, around four fifths of them seen only once. The sample was CD4+ or CD8+ T cells sorted from blood, taken in a trial of the OX40 agonist ivuxolimab. These receptors all stem from an adult with an advanced solid tumor such as melanoma, head and neck, liver or kidney cancer. CDR3s include the opening cysteine and the closing phenylalanine or tryptophan. The order of the fields is CDR3 DNA, CDR3 protein, V gene, clone size, D gene, J gene. A D gene is named only where the DNA matches it firmly. Size tells how often a clone was seen (once, few, many) or the class of an expanded clone, and some rows leave it out.

CDR3nt: TGTGCCTGGCTAAAAGACGACAGGGCATCTTTCTTT; CDR3aa: CAWLKDDRASFF; v_gene: TRBV30; abundance: few; d_gene: TRBD1; j_gene: TRBJ1-1
CDR3nt: TGCGCCAGTGGGTCAAATCCGGGTAAACCTGAAGCTTTCTTT; CDR3aa: CASGSNPGKPEAFF; v_gene: TRBV5-1; abundance: -; d_gene: -; j_gene: TRBJ1-1
CDR3nt: TGTGCCAGCAAGCCAGGGGGGGACCGGGACACTGAAGCTTTCTTT; CDR3aa: CASKPGGDRDTEAFF; v_gene: TRBV2; abundance: -; d_gene: TRBD1; j_gene: TRBJ1-1
CDR3nt: TGTGCCAGCAGCTTATACCTCCAAGAGACCCAGTACTTC; CDR3aa: CASSLYLQETQYF; v_gene: TRBV7-3; abundance: -; d_gene: -; j_gene: TRBJ2-5
CDR3nt: TGTGCCAGCAGCGAATGGGAGGGAGCTTCGGATACGCAGTATTTT; CDR3aa: CASSEWEGASDTQYF; v_gene: TRBV9; abundance: -; d_gene: TRBD2; j_gene: TRBJ2-3
CDR3nt: TGTGCCAGCAGTACCGCAACGACAGGGAACTATGGCTACACCTTC; CDR3aa: CASSTATTGNYGYTF; v_gene: TRBV6-6; abundance: -; d_gene: TRBD1; j_gene: TRBJ1-2
CDR3nt: TGTGCCAGCTCACAGACTAGGACTAGCGGTAACAATGAGCAGTTCTTC; CDR3aa: CASSQTRTSGNNEQFF; v_gene: TRBV18; abundance: -; d_gene: TRBD2; j_gene: TRBJ2-1
CDR3nt: TGCGCCAGCAGCCTGACAGGGGGCAATTCACCCCTCCACTTT; CDR3aa: CASSLTGGNSPLHF; v_gene: TRBV5-1; abundance: -; d_gene: TRBD1; j_gene: TRBJ1-6
CDR3nt: TGTGCCAGCAGCTCCGGTCGAGGTGGGGAGCAGTACTTC; CDR3aa: CASSSGRGGEQYF; v_gene: TRBV11-3; abundance: -; d_gene: -; j_gene: TRBJ2-7
CDR3nt: TGTGCCAGCAAGAGGGTTGAGCAGTACTTC; CDR3aa: CASKRVEQYF; v_gene: TRBV2; abundance: few; d_gene: -; j_gene: TRBJ2-7
CDR3nt: TGTGCCAGTAGTATAGCTCGGGCGGGTACGCAGTATTTT; CDR3aa: CASSIARAGTQYF; v_gene: TRBV19; abundance: -; d_gene: -; j_gene: TRBJ2-3
CDR3nt: TGCGCCAGCAGCTTGGAAGTGTCTCCCCCAACGCAGTTCTTC; CDR3aa: CASSLEVSPPTQFF; v_gene: TRBV5-1; abundance: -; d_gene: -; j_gene: TRBJ2-1